This T cell receptor (beta chain) appears in the sequencing data of a study of shared clonotypes between healthy human individuals. The study, taken as a whole, reports: Across subsets, estimated richness was generally greater for naive than for memory populations. In having few donors, the study represented limited genetic and exposure-history diversity.

All participating donors were Caucasian adults from Nashville, Tennessee. The material for each subset, its genomic DNA, was split evenly across several immunoSEQ plates. The repertoire was sequenced with immunoSEQ multiplex PCR; TCRdb's copy has only in-frame clones and lacks some. The sample holds almost 750,000 clones, 72% seen once. Points on this clone: Its target is not known.

CDR3 length equals 15 residues. Looked up from germline, CDR1 is SEHNR and CDR2 is FQNEAQ (reference sequence). J lost 8 bases, V lost 4 bases, and 9 bases had no gene match. This chain connects TRBV7-9 to TRBJ1-4, with 8 bases that match TRBD1. Sequencing input: memory CD4+ T cells sorted from blood. The subset here: CD45RA-negative fraction. The receptor's source is a woman aged 25 to 39 in good health. The CDR3 coding sequence is TGTGCCAGCAGCTCCCGGACAGGGAGTGGAGAAAAACTGTTTTTT. Translating gives CASSSRTGSGEKLFF.